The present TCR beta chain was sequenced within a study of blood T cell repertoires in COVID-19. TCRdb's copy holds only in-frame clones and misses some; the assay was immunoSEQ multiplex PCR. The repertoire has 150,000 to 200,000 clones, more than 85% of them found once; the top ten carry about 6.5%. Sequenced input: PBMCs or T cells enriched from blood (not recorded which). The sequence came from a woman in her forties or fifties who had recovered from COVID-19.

The CDR3 sequence is CASSFSGTGGYEQYF. CDR3 sequence (DNA): TGTGCCAGCAGTTTCTCGGGTACAGGGGGCTACGAGCAGTACTTC. The chain uses TRBV6-6 and TRBJ2-7; 8 positions agree with TRBD1. This CDR3 contains 15 residues. V gave up 4 bases and J gave up 3 bases; unmatched junction bases: 8. CDR1 MNHNY and CDR2 SVGAGI come from the germline V gene (reference sequence).